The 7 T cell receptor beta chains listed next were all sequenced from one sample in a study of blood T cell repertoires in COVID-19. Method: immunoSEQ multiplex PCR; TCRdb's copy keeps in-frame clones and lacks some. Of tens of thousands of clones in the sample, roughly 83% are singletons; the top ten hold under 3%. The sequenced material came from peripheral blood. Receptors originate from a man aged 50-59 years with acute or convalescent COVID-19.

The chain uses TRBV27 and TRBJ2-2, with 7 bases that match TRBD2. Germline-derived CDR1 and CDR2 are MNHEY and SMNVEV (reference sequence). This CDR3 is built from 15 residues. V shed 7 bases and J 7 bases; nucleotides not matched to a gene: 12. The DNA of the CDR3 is TGTGCCAGCAATTCTAGGGCGGGAGTTGACGGGGAGCTGTTTTTT. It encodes CASNSRAGVDGELFF.

This CDR3 is CASSPQGQAGSPLHF. The CDR3 bases are TGTGCCAGCAGCCCCCAGGGACAGGCGGGTTCACCCCTCCACTTT. The chain is built from TRBV9 and TRBJ1-6, with 8 bases lining up with TRBD1. CDR1 is SGDLS, CDR2 YYNGEE, per germline. The trim removed 4 bases at V and 9 bases at J, leaving 9 bases unmatched. There are 15 residues in the CDR3.

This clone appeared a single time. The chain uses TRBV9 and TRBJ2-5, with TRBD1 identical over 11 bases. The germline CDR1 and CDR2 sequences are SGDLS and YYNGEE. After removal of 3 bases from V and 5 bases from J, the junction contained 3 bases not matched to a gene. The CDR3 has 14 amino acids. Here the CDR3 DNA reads TGTGCCAGCAGCGGGACAGGGGGCTCGGAGACCCAGTACTTC. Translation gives CASSGTGGSETQYF.

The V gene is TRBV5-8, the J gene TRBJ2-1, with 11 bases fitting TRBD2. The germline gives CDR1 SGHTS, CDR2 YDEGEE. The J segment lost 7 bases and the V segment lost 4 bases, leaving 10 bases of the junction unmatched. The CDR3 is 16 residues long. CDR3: CASSPVLAGGLNEQFF. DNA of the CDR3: TGTGCCAGCAGCCCTGTTTTAGCGGGGGGGCTTAATGAGCAGTTCTTC.

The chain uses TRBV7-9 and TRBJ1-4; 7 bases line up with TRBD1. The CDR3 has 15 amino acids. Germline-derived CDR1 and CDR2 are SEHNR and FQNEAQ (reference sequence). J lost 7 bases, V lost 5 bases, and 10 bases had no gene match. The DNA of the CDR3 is TGTGCCAGCAGCCCACGGAGGGGGCGAGGTGAAAAACTGTTTTTT. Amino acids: CASSPRRGRGEKLFF.

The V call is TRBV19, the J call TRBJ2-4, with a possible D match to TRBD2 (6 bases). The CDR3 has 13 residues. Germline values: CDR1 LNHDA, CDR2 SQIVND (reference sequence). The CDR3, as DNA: TGTGCAACGGACACTTCGGAGGGGTACATTCAGTACTTC. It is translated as CATDTSEGYIQYF.

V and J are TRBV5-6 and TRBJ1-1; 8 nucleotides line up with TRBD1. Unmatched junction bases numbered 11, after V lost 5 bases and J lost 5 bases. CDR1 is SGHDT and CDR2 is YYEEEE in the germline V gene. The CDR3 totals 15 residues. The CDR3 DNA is TGTGCCAGCAGTCCTAGGTCCAGGGGGCTGACTGAAGCTTTCTTT. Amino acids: CASSPRSRGLTEAFF.